This passage covers 30 T cell receptor beta chains from one sample sequenced in a study of shared clonotypes between healthy human individuals. Naivety among CD8 cells was defined by CD45RO negativity and positive CCR7 selection, thereby excluding terminally differentiated effector memory CD45RA+ cells. The data were produced by immunoSEQ multiplex PCR, yet TCRdb's version contains in-frame clones alone and is incomplete. This repertoire shows under 700,000 clones, around 96% found once; its top ten account for about 0.11%. What was sequenced was naive CD8+ T cells sorted from blood. The receptor set was obtained from a woman in her 30s in good health.

This rearrangement joins TRBV19 to TRBJ2-1; D may be TRBD2 (5 bases). V shed 4 bases and J shed 0 bases, with 16 bases lying between them. CDR3 size: 17 residues. CDR1 and CDR2 from the germline V gene are LNHDA and SQIVND (reference sequence). CDR3 nucleotides: TGTGCCAGTAGTACCGGCGTTCGGGGAAGCTCCTACAATGAGCAGTTCTTC. This codes for CASSTGVRGSSYNEQFF.

This chain joins TRBV7-6 and TRBJ2-7; D is ambiguous. Germline CDR1 is SGHVS and CDR2 is FNYEAQ. The germline V and J ends were trimmed by 4 bases and 2 bases, with 9 bases remaining between them. This CDR3 comprises 13 residues. This CDR3 reads CASSYRRAYEQYF. DNA of the CDR3: TGTGCCAGCAGCTATCGAAGAGCCTACGAGCAGTACTTC.

The chain links TRBV27 to TRBJ2-7; 9 nucleotides match TRBD2. V lost 0 bases to trimming and J lost 2 bases; unmatched junction nucleotides: 2. CDR3 length: 15 amino acids. Per the germline V gene, CDR1 is MNHEY and CDR2 is SMNVEV (reference sequence). CDR3: CASSLSIAGAYEQYF. The CDR3 DNA is TGTGCCAGCAGTTTATCGATAGCGGGGGCCTACGAGCAGTACTTC.

The chain joins TRBV7-7 to TRBJ2-7; no firm D call. The CDR3 loop spans 13 amino acids. V dropped 5 bases and J dropped 3 bases, with 11 bases sitting between them. The V gene's germline CDR1 is SSHAT and CDR2 FNYEAQ (reference sequence). CDR3 protein: CASSARMGYEQYF. In nucleotides, the CDR3 is TGTGCCAGCAGCGCCCGGATGGGCTACGAGCAGTACTTC.

Worth noting for this clone: The identical CDR3 is also encoded by other nucleotide sequences in the sample. V usage is TRBV4-1 and J usage is TRBJ2-7; possibly TRBD2 for D (6 bases). Germline CDR1 and CDR2: MGHRA and YSYEKL. V lost 6 bases to trimming and J lost 0 bases, with 9 bases between them. The CDR3 totals 13 residues. This chain's CDR3 is CASSPGSSYEQYF. The CDR3 DNA follows: TGCGCCAGCAGTCCCGGGAGCTCCTACGAGCAGTACTTC.

The gene calls are TRBV27 and TRBJ1-2, with 9 bases matching TRBD1. CDR1 and CDR2 (germline): MNHEY, SMNVEV (reference sequence). This CDR3 has 12 amino acids. V lost 5 bases to trimming and J lost 8 bases; unmatched junction nucleotides: 3. The CDR3 coding sequence is TGTGCCAGCAGTACAGGGGGCGCGGGCTACACCTTC. Amino acids: CASSTGGAGYTF.

The chain uses TRBV9 and TRBJ1-3, with 9 bases aligning to TRBD1. The CDR3 extends over 16 amino acids. J lost 2 bases, V lost 7 bases, and 10 bases had no gene match. Germline V gene data show CDR1 as SGDLS and CDR2 as YYNGEE. Written as DNA, the CDR3 is TGTGCCAGCCGCCCGACAGGGGGTTCGGCTGGAAACACCATATATTTT. This codes for CASRPTGGSAGNTIYF.

The rearrangement links TRBV11-2 to TRBJ2-7; D remains unclear. This CDR3 contains 12 residues. Germline-derived CDR1 and CDR2 are SGHAT and FQNNGV. Between the trimmed V and J ends, which lost 5 bases and 4 bases, there was a span of 9 bases. The CDR3 DNA reads as TGTGCCAGCAGCGCCCTGGCGTACGAGCAGTACTTC. Its protein is CASSALAYEQYF.

The rearrangement links TRBV6-5 to TRBJ2-1; 7 bases match TRBD1. V lost 0 bases to trimming and J lost 1 base; unmatched junction nucleotides: 0. Germline values: CDR1 MNHEY, CDR2 SVGAGI. The CDR3 sequence is 15 residues long. In nucleotides, the CDR3 is TGTGCCAGCAGTTACTCACAGGGGTCCTACAATGAGCAGTTCTTC. It is translated as CASSYSQGSYNEQFF.

The CDR3 is CAWGRGDTEAFF. The CDR3 DNA follows: TGTGCCTGGGGGAGAGGGGACACTGAAGCTTTCTTT. J is TRBJ1-1 and V is TRBV30; weak D call: TRBD1 (5 bases). V lost 5 bases, J lost 3 bases, and 10 bases lay in between. The CDR3 has 12 residues. The germline V gene encodes CDR1 GTSNPN and CDR2 SVGIG (reference sequence).

This clone turned up a few times. Additional DNA sequences in this sample encode the identical CDR3. The chain carries TRBV7-9 and TRBJ1-1, with 7 bases identical to TRBD1. Germline values: CDR1 SEHNR, CDR2 FQNEAQ (reference sequence). V dropped 5 bases and J dropped 4; count of bases not matched to a gene: 1. This CDR3 has 12 residues. The CDR3 DNA follows: TGTGCCAGCAGCCAGGGGGGCACTGAAGCTTTCTTT. This translates into CASSQGGTEAFF.

The chain has TRBV14 and TRBJ2-2; 12 bases agree with TRBD2. The CDR3 loop spans 18 amino acids. Unmatched junction bases numbered 5, after V lost 2 bases and J lost 1 base. In germline, CDR1 is SGHDN, CDR2 FVKESK. The CDR3 DNA follows: TGTGCCAGCAGCCAATTTGGACTAGCGGGAAAGAACACCGGGGAGCTGTTTTTT. This sequence encodes CASSQFGLAGKNTGELFF.

This chain connects TRBV5-8 to TRBJ1-1, with 9 bases aligning to TRBD1. CDR1 is SGHTS, CDR2 YDEGEE, per germline. This CDR3 contains 15 residues. With 2 bases clipped from V and 4 bases from J, the junction kept 6 bases outside the gene matches. CDR3 residues: CASSFWTGVATEAFF. CDR3 sequence (DNA): TGTGCCAGCAGCTTTTGGACAGGGGTGGCCACTGAAGCTTTCTTT.

The V call is TRBV28, the J call TRBJ1-1; TRBD1 might be the D (6 bases). Trimming took off 7 bases at V and 1 base at J, with 13 bases between the two ends. The germline CDR1 and CDR2 sequences are MDHEN and SYDVKM. The CDR3 covers 14 residues. The CDR3 region is CASISLQGNTEAFF. CDR3 sequence (DNA): TGTGCCAGCATCTCTTTACAGGGGAACACTGAAGCTTTCTTT.

V usage is TRBV10-3 and J usage is TRBJ2-1; possibly TRBD1 for D (5 bases). The CDR3 is 15 amino acids. V lost 4 bases and J lost 0, with 10 bases in between. CDR1 and CDR2 from the germline V gene are ENHRY and SYGVKD. CDR3 coding DNA: TGTGCCATCAGTGGCAAGGGGATCTCCTACAATGAGCAGTTCTTC. Translated: CAISGKGISYNEQFF.

The V gene is TRBV5-1, the J gene TRBJ2-7; no clear D. Germline lookup yields CDR1 SGHRS and CDR2 YFSETQ. Deletions cut 4 bases from V and 6 bases from J, with 23 bases between. CDR3 length: 16 amino acids. The CDR3 spells CASSQTSYDFQGEQYF. CDR3 bases: TGCGCCAGCAGCCAAACATCATACGACTTCCAAGGCGAGCAGTACTTC.

The V call is TRBV5-6, the J call TRBJ2-2; D not resolved. Trimming took off 2 bases at V and 3 bases at J, with 2 bases between the two ends. The germline V gene encodes CDR1 SGHDT and CDR2 YYEEEE. CDR3 size: 12 residues. The CDR3 nucleotides read TGTGCCAGCAGCTTATACACCGGGGAGCTGTTTTTT. Protein: CASSLYTGELFF.

V is TRBV11-2 and J is TRBJ2-7; maybe TRBD1 (6 bases). Germline-derived CDR1 and CDR2 are SGHAT and FQNNGV. V dropped 2 bases and J dropped 1 base, with 6 bases sitting between them. The CDR3 runs 13 residues. CDR3 nucleotide sequence: TGTGCCAGCAGCTTACAGGGGTCCTACGAGCAGTACTTC. Its protein is CASSLQGSYEQYF.

DNA for the CDR3: TGTGCCAGCAGCTTATGGGAGCGGGATAATTCACCCCTCCACTTT. Translating gives CASSLWERDNSPLHF. The rearrangement joins TRBV7-9 to TRBJ1-6, with D unclear. CDR3 length: 15 amino acids. V was pared by 2 bases and J by 5 bases, with 10 bases between. In germline, CDR1 is SEHNR, CDR2 FQNEAQ (reference sequence). Full variable domain (missing parts from reference TRBV7-9 and TRBJ1-6): DTGVSQNPRHKITKRGQNVTFRCDPISEHNRLYWYRQTLGQGPEFLTYFQNEAQLEKSRLLSDRFSAERPKGSFSTLEIQRTEQGDSAMYLCASSLWERDNSPLHFGNGTRLTVT.

This clone showed up just once. This sequence joins TRBV6-1 and TRBJ1-2; the D is unclear. The germline CDR1 and CDR2 sequences are MNHNS and SASEGT. V was shortened by 0 bases and J by 3 bases, with 14 bases between the two germline ends. The CDR3 has 16 residues. The CDR3 here is CASSEANRVGHYGYTF. The CDR3 DNA sequence: TGTGCCAGCAGTGAAGCGAATCGGGTAGGGCACTATGGCTACACCTTC.

As for this clone: This sample also contains other DNA sequences that code for the same CDR3. The V and J genes are TRBV5-1 and TRBJ1-1, with TRBD1 as a possible D gene (5 bases). The CDR3 is made up of 18 amino acids. CDR1 and CDR2 (germline): SGHRS, YFSETQ. The V and J ends lost 2 bases and 2 bases respectively, with 22 bases between them. The CDR3 here is CASSLTPTGDELNTEAFF. CDR3 nucleotides: TGCGCCAGCAGCTTAACACCAACAGGCGACGAACTAAACACTGAAGCTTTCTTT.

This rearrangement joins TRBV30 to TRBJ2-7, with D uncertain. There are 14 residues in the CDR3. Trimming cost V 0 bases and J 4 bases, with 13 bases left between them. Germline CDR1 reads GTSNPN; CDR2 reads SVGIG (reference sequence). The DNA for the CDR3 is TGTGCCTGGAGTGTTTCCGAAAAGACATACGAGCAGTACTTC. Translation: CAWSVSEKTYEQYF. The variable domain in full, with the rest retrieved from reference TRBV30 and TRBJ2-7, is SQTIHQWPATLVQPVGSPLSLECTVEGTSNPNLYWYRQAAGRGLQLLFYSVGIGQISSEVPQNLSASRPQDRQFILSSKKLLLSDSGFYLCAWSVSEKTYEQYFGPGTRLTVT.

This clone came up a few times. CDR3 loop: CASSQGQGGNQPQHF. CDR3 in DNA: TGTGCCAGCAGCCAAGGACAGGGTGGCAATCAGCCCCAGCATTTT. This rearrangement joins TRBV16 to TRBJ1-5; 8 bases are a match to TRBD1. Germline CDR1 KGHSY, CDR2 FQNENV. Losses at the gene ends were 2 bases for V and 2 bases for J; bases not matched to a gene: 2. The CDR3 runs 15 residues.

The chain links TRBV7-9 to TRBJ1-1; no reliable D call. Per germline, CDR1 SEHNR and CDR2 FQNEAQ (reference sequence). Trimming pared 5 bases from V and 6 bases from J, leaving 13 bases between. There are 13 residues in the CDR3. The CDR3 reads CASSPPWKSEAFF. Here the CDR3 DNA reads TGTGCCAGCAGCCCCCCCTGGAAATCTGAAGCTTTCTTT.

Comments on this clone: This CDR3 is also generated by other DNA sequences in the sample. This chain links TRBV9 with TRBJ1-4; no clear D gene. CDR1 SGDLS and CDR2 YYNGEE come from the germline V gene. This CDR3 has 15 amino acids. The V end was cut by 0 bases, the J end by 0 bases, with 6 bases between. CDR3 residues: CASSVGGSTNEKLFF. The CDR3 DNA sequence: TGTGCCAGCAGCGTAGGAGGATCAACTAATGAAAAACTGTTTTTT.

The genes are TRBV9 and TRBJ2-1; 7 bases agree with TRBD1. Germline trimming cut 6 bases from V and 5 bases from J; bases unmatched to any gene: 8. CDR1 SGDLS and CDR2 YYNGEE come from the germline V gene. This CDR3 region has 14 residues. DNA for the CDR3: TGTGCCAGCAACTACGGACAGGCCAACAATGAGCAGTTCTTC. Its translation: CASNYGQANNEQFF. Full variable domain (outside the CDR3, taken from reference TRBV9 and TRBJ2-1): DSGVTQTPKHLITATGQRVTLRCSPRSGDLSVYWYQQSLDQGLQFLIQYYNGEERAKGNILERFSAQQFPDLHSELNLSSLELGDSALYFCASNYGQANNEQFFGPGTRLTVL.

The chain carries TRBV4-2 and TRBJ1-1; D uncertain. The V gene's germline CDR1 is LGHNA and CDR2 YNFKEQ. The V end was cut by 4 bases, the J end by 8 bases, with 14 bases between. This CDR3 comprises 13 residues. This CDR3 is CASSPYEGTEAFF. The CDR3, as DNA: TGTGCCAGCAGCCCCTATGAGGGCACCGAAGCTTTCTTT.

The chain has TRBV9 and TRBJ2-3; 13 nucleotides line up with TRBD2. V lost 4 bases, J lost 5 bases, and 10 bases stayed unmatched. The germline CDR1 and CDR2 sequences are SGDLS and YYNGEE. The CDR3 has 17 residues. The CDR3 sequence: CASSRYLGLAGIDTQYF. In DNA, the CDR3 is TGTGCCAGCAGCAGGTACCTGGGACTAGCGGGGATAGATACGCAGTATTTT.

This chain uses TRBV5-4 with TRBJ2-7; 9 nucleotides agree with TRBD1. Trimming at V came to 4 bases and at J to 2 bases, leaving 4 bases not matched to a gene. Germline CDR1 reads SGHNT; CDR2 reads YYREEE (reference sequence). CDR3 length: 14 residues. CDR3 DNA: TGTGCCAGCAGCGGGACAGGGAGACCCTACGAGCAGTACTTC. Amino acids: CASSGTGRPYEQYF.

The chain links TRBV28 to TRBJ2-3; no clear D gene. Trimming stripped 3 bases from V and 3 bases from J, with 7 bases between. The CDR3 has 13 amino acids. Germline V CDR1 and CDR2: MDHEN, SYDVKM. Written as DNA, the CDR3 is TGTGCCAGCAGTTTTCTGAGGACAGATACGCAGTATTTT. Translation gives CASSFLRTDTQYF. The full variable domain, with the rest looked up from reference TRBV28 and TRBJ2-3, is DVKVTQSSRYLVKRTGEKVFLECVQDMDHENMFWYRQDPGLGLRLIYFSYDVKMKEKGDIPEGYSVSREKKERFSLILESASTNQTSMYLCASSFLRTDTQYFGPGTRLTVL.